A selection of T cell receptor beta chains follows, all from one sample in a study of blood T cell repertoires in COVID-19. Method: immunoSEQ multiplex PCR; TCRdb's copy keeps in-frame clones and lacks some. The data contain approximately 300,000 clones, 70% to 90% of them seen just once; the ten biggest clones take up 0.87%. Sequencing was performed on peripheral blood. These TCRs come from a human donor with COVID-19, enrolled during active disease. The donor label of this sample is uncertain. Both conserved end residues are part of each CDR3. A D gene is named only where the DNA matches it firmly. Size tells how often a clone was seen (once, few, many) or the class of an expanded clone, and some rows leave it out.

D: .
size: few
length: 15
V: TRBV5-1
J: TRBJ1-6
CDR3: CASSLEGQGDSPLHF
DNA: TGCGCCAGCAGCTTGGAGGGTCAGGGTGACTCACCCCTCCACTTT

D: .
size: .
length: 14
V: TRBV5-1
J: TRBJ2-1
CDR3: CASSLRDKYDEQFF
DNA: TGCGCCAGCAGCTTGAGAGACAAATACGATGAGCAGTTCTTC

D: TRBD2
size: once
length: 17
V: TRBV3-1/TRBV3-2
J: TRBJ2-3
CDR3: CASSGGGSGASTDTQYF
DNA: TGTGCCAGCAGCGGGGGGGGTAGCGGAGCAAGCACAGATACGCAGTATTTT

D: .
size: .
length: 14
V: TRBV28
J: TRBJ1-5
CDR3: CASSPTTRTQPQHF
DNA: TGTGCCAGCAGTCCGACGACTAGAACACAGCCCCAGCATTTT

D: TRBD2
size: once
length: 15
V: TRBV19
J: TRBJ2-7
CDR3: CASSLTGTSSYEQYF
DNA: TGTGCCAGTAGTTTGACCGGGACTAGCAGCTACGAGCAGTACTTC

D: TRBD1
size: once
length: 12
V: TRBV19
J: TRBJ2-7
CDR3: CASSIRDREQYF
DNA: TGTGCCAGTAGTATAAGGGACAGGGAGCAGTACTTC

D: TRBD1
size: once
length: 16
V: TRBV5-1
J: TRBJ2-2
CDR3: CASSLEGALSTGELFF
DNA: TGCGCCAGCAGCTTGGAGGGGGCTCTGAGCACCGGGGAGCTGTTTTTT

D: TRBD1
size: .
length: 15
V: TRBV9
J: TRBJ2-7
CDR3: CASSVGTGTAYEQYF
DNA: TGTGCCAGCAGCGTAGGAACCGGGACAGCCTACGAGCAGTACTTC

D: TRBD2
size: few
length: 16
V: TRBV7-9
J: TRBJ2-1
CDR3: CASSSRTSGRRGEQFF
DNA: TGTGCCAGCAGCTCGCGGACTAGCGGGAGGAGGGGGGAGCAGTTCTTC

D: TRBD1
size: .
length: 14
V: TRBV11-3
J: TRBJ1-1
CDR3: CASSVTGTYGEAFF
DNA: TGTGCCAGCAGCGTGACAGGGACCTACGGTGAAGCTTTCTTT

D: .
size: .
length: 13
V: TRBV9
J: TRBJ2-2
CDR3: CASSVDTTGELFF
DNA: TGTGCCAGCAGCGTGGACACAACCGGGGAGCTGTTTTTT

D: .
size: .
length: 13
V: TRBV6-5
J: TRBJ1-1
CDR3: CASRIEGYAEAFF
DNA: TGTGCCAGCAGGATAGAGGGTTACGCTGAAGCTTTCTTT

D: .
size: .
length: 16
V: TRBV4-1
J: TRBJ1-5
CDR3: CASSQDRWTVNQPQHF
DNA: TGCGCCAGCAGCCAAGATCGATGGACAGTCAATCAGCCCCAGCATTTT

D: TRBD1
size: .
length: 13
V: TRBV30
J: TRBJ1-4
CDR3: CAWRTGGNEKLFF
DNA: TGTGCCTGGAGAACAGGGGGAAATGAAAAACTGTTTTTT

D: .
size: .
length: 14
V: TRBV5-1
J: TRBJ1-2
CDR3: CASSFFGGGDGYTF
DNA: TGCGCCAGCAGCTTTTTTGGGGGAGGGGATGGCTACACCTTC

D: .
size: few
length: 14
V: TRBV9
J: TRBJ1-5
CDR3: CASSVDDTDQPQHF
DNA: TGTGCCAGCAGCGTAGATGACACTGATCAGCCCCAGCATTTT

D: .
size: .
length: 13
V: TRBV6-5
J: TRBJ2-7
CDR3: CASSYSTAYEQYF
DNA: TGTGCCAGCAGTTACTCGACAGCCTACGAGCAGTACTTC

D: .
size: .
length: 16
V: TRBV28
J: TRBJ1-5
CDR3: CASSPGLGGGNQPQHF
DNA: TGTGCCAGCAGTCCAGGGTTGGGGGGGGGCAATCAGCCCCAGCATTTT

D: .
size: .
length: 15
V: TRBV28
J: TRBJ1-2
CDR3: CASLWGFGGDYGYTF
DNA: TGTGCCAGCCTCTGGGGGTTTGGGGGCGACTATGGCTACACCTTC

D: .
size: .
length: 13
V: TRBV27
J: TRBJ2-5
CDR3: CASSLEGRGTQYF
DNA: TGTGCCAGCAGTTTGGAGGGACGGGGGACCCAGTACTTC

D: .
size: many
length: 13
V: TRBV2
J: TRBJ2-7
CDR3: CASSSGITYEQYF
DNA: TGTGCCAGCAGCTCGGGAATTACCTACGAGCAGTACTTC

D: .
size: .
length: 14
V: TRBV5-1
J: TRBJ1-1
CDR3: CASSSWGGSTEAFF
DNA: TGCGCCAGCAGCTCCTGGGGGGGAAGCACTGAAGCTTTCTTT

D: TRBD1
size: .
length: 18
V: TRBV19
J: TRBJ2-7
CDR3: CASVDRDREAGGIYEQYF
DNA: TGTGCCAGTGTTGACCGGGACAGGGAAGCAGGCGGTATCTACGAGCAGTACTTC

D: TRBD2
size: .
length: 15
V: TRBV28
J: TRBJ2-1
CDR3: CASSLTSGNYNEQFF
DNA: TGTGCCAGCAGCCTGACTAGCGGGAATTACAATGAGCAGTTCTTC

D: .
size: .
length: 13
V: TRBV28
J: TRBJ2-5
CDR3: CASSLRVQETQYF
DNA: TGTGCCAGCAGTTTACGCGTCCAAGAGACCCAGTACTTC

D: TRBD1
size: .
length: 14
V: TRBV5-4
J: TRBJ1-6
CDR3: CASSYRDSNSPLHF
DNA: TGTGCCAGCAGTTACCGGGACAGCAATTCACCCCTCCACTTT

D: .
size: .
length: 15
V: TRBV7-9
J: TRBJ2-7
CDR3: CASSLGQLGAYEQYF
DNA: TGTGCCAGCAGCTTAGGTCAGCTAGGGGCCTACGAGCAGTACTTC

D: TRBD2
size: .
length: 16
V: TRBV10-1
J: TRBJ2-3
CDR3: CASSGTSGSRTDTQYF
DNA: TGCGCCAGCAGTGGGACTAGCGGGAGTCGGACAGATACGCAGTATTTT

D: .
size: .
length: 16
V: TRBV5-6
J: TRBJ2-1
CDR3: CASSSDMGLTYNEQFF
DNA: TGTGCCAGCAGCAGCGACATGGGACTGACCTACAATGAGCAGTTCTTC

D: TRBD1
size: .
length: 13
V: TRBV20-1
J: TRBJ1-6
CDR3: CSASGTANSPLHF
DNA: TGCAGTGCTAGTGGGACAGCAAATTCACCCCTCCACTTT

D: .
size: .
length: 15
V: TRBV7-9
J: TRBJ1-1
CDR3: CASSPLGATNTEAFF
DNA: TGTGCCAGCAGCCCCCTTGGGGCTACGAACACTGAAGCTTTCTTT

D: .
size: .
length: 15
V: TRBV6-5
J: TRBJ2-1
CDR3: CASSKFSGSKMEQFF
DNA: TGTGCCAGCAGTAAATTCTCGGGGTCTAAGATGGAGCAGTTCTTC

D: TRBD2
size: .
length: 16
V: TRBV24-1
J: TRBJ2-2
CDR3: CATSAPGRGGTGELFF
DNA: TGTGCCACCAGTGCCCCAGGGAGGGGTGGCACCGGGGAGCTGTTTTTT

D: .
size: once
length: 16
V: TRBV7-9
J: TRBJ1-3
CDR3: CASSHRNSILGNTIYF
DNA: TGTGCCAGCAGTCACAGGAATTCGATCCTTGGAAACACCATATATTTT

D: TRBD1
size: few
length: 14
V: TRBV10-3
J: TRBJ2-7
CDR3: CATTPGQEAYEQYF
DNA: TGTGCCACTACTCCGGGACAGGAGGCCTACGAGCAGTACTTC

D: .
size: .
length: 14
V: TRBV27
J: TRBJ2-3
CDR3: CASSFGGITDTQYF
DNA: TGTGCCAGCAGTTTCGGGGGAATCACAGATACGCAGTATTTT

D: TRBD1
size: .
length: 15
V: TRBV11-2
J: TRBJ1-1
CDR3: CASSTMDRGGTEAFF
DNA: TGTGCCAGCAGCACTATGGACAGGGGAGGCACTGAAGCTTTCTTT

D: .
size: .
length: 13
V: TRBV28
J: TRBJ1-1
CDR3: CASRQGGGTEAFF
DNA: TGTGCCAGCAGACAAGGGGGTGGAACTGAAGCTTTCTTT

D: .
size: .
length: 15
V: TRBV5-6
J: TRBJ1-6
CDR3: CASSFPGEPNSPLHF
DNA: TGTGCCAGCAGCTTTCCAGGGGAGCCTAATTCACCCCTCCACTTT

D: .
size: .
length: 14
V: TRBV15
J: TRBJ2-1
CDR3: CATSRGGADNEQFF
DNA: TGTGCCACCAGCAGAGGAGGAGCGGACAATGAGCAGTTCTTC

D: TRBD1
size: .
length: 16
V: TRBV4-3
J: TRBJ2-3
CDR3: CASSHFGTGSDDTQYF
DNA: TGCGCCAGCAGCCACTTCGGGACAGGGTCCGATGATACGCAGTATTTT

D: TRBD2
size: .
length: 15
V: TRBV18
J: TRBJ2-7
CDR3: CASSPSGLVSHEQYF
DNA: TGTGCCAGCTCACCATCGGGACTAGTCAGCCACGAGCAGTACTTC

D: TRBD1
size: .
length: 19
V: TRBV7-2
J: TRBJ1-3
CDR3: CASSPRQGIGWSSGNTIYF
DNA: TGTGCCAGCAGCCCTAGACAGGGTATAGGATGGAGCTCTGGAAACACCATATATTTT

D: TRBD2
size: .
length: 14
V: TRBV7-9
J: TRBJ2-7
CDR3: CASSSGGSNAEQYF
DNA: TGTGCCAGCAGCTCCGGCGGGAGTAATGCCGAGCAGTACTTC

D: TRBD1
size: .
length: 14
V: TRBV5-1
J: TRBJ2-3
CDR3: CASSGQGRTDTQYF
DNA: TGCGCCAGCAGCGGACAGGGGAGGACAGATACGCAGTATTTT

D: .
size: .
length: 15
V: TRBV5-1
J: TRBJ2-7
CDR3: CASSLARGAAYEQYF
DNA: TGCGCCAGCAGCTTGGCCAGGGGGGCGGCCTACGAGCAGTACTTC

D: .
size: once
length: 13
V: TRBV28
J: TRBJ2-3
CDR3: CASSREALDTQYF
DNA: TGTGCCAGCAGTCGAGAGGCTTTAGATACGCAGTATTTT

D: .
size: once
length: 13
V: TRBV5-5
J: TRBJ1-1
CDR3: CASSLERGTEAFF
DNA: TGTGCCAGCAGCTTGGAGCGGGGCACTGAAGCTTTCTTT

D: TRBD2
size: .
length: 15
V: TRBV5-6
J: TRBJ2-1
CDR3: CASRPLAGDLNEQFF
DNA: TGTGCCAGCAGACCCCTAGCGGGGGATCTCAATGAGCAGTTCTTC

D: .
size: .
length: 15
V: TRBV4-3
J: TRBJ2-5
CDR3: CASSQDTSRGETQYF
DNA: TGCGCCAGCAGCCAAGATACCAGTAGGGGGGAGACCCAGTACTTC

D: TRBD2
size: .
length: 15
V: TRBV28
J: TRBJ2-7
CDR3: CASSLRGLAGNEQYF
DNA: TGTGCCAGCAGTTTGAGGGGACTAGCGGGGAACGAGCAGTACTTC

D: .
size: .
length: 17
V: TRBV3-1/TRBV3-2
J: TRBJ1-5
CDR3: CASSQDPNRLPGQPQHF
DNA: TGTGCCAGCAGCCAAGACCCCAACAGACTCCCGGGGCAGCCCCAGCATTTT

D: TRBD1
size: .
length: 16
V: TRBV25-1
J: TRBJ1-4
CDR3: CASSDLGQGRGEKLFF
DNA: TGTGCCAGCAGTGACCTCGGACAGGGGCGCGGGGAAAAACTGTTTTTT

D: .
size: .
length: 18
V: TRBV2
J: TRBJ1-2
CDR3: CASSEALSGPKWDYGYTF
DNA: TGTGCCAGCAGTGAAGCGCTGTCGGGTCCCAAGTGGGACTATGGCTACACCTTC

D: TRBD2
size: .
length: 15
V: TRBV7-2
J: TRBJ2-6
CDR3: CASSNRGAGANVLTF
DNA: TGTGCCAGCAGCAATCGGGGGGCTGGGGCCAACGTCCTGACTTTC